This T cell receptor (beta chain) is drawn from a study of high-grade serous ovarian cancer treatment subgroups. Whole-study findings and limits: Clonal relatedness tracked neoantigen level, and by trend copy number and mutation load. Repertoire analysis covered CDR3 alone, not CDR1 or CDR2.

The CDR3 consists of 15 residues. J gave up 0 bases and V 4 bases, and 6 bases lay outside the gene matches. Germline-derived CDR1 and CDR2 are SGHRS and YFSETQ. Sequenced by immunoSEQ multiplex PCR; TCRdb stores in-frame clones only, minus some. This sample yields more than 35,000 clones, of which 75% to 85% are seen a single time; less than 4% belongs to the top ten. Tumor tissue was taken before any definitive surgery or chemotherapy was given. About this clone: Its specificity is unknown.

Sequenced input: tumor tissue. The sequence was obtained from a human donor with high-grade serous ovarian cancer. V usage is TRBV5-1 and J usage is TRBJ2-5, with 7 positions matching TRBD2. In nucleotides, the CDR3 is TGCGCCAGCAGCGGGGTGGCGGGAGACCAAGAGACCCAGTACTTC. Translated, it gives CASSGVAGDQETQYF.